These 8 T cell receptor beta chains share one sample of origin, sequenced in a study of response to subunit inactivated influenza vaccine. Each CDR3 protein is one row after TCRdb ran MiXCR on the RT-PCR reads. This sample has more than 500,000 distinct CDR3 sequences; approximately 11% occur once, and the top ten carry approximately 10%. These data were also reused for a study on T cells expressing NK-cell markers. That work states: What made the TCR beta cDNA was 5'RACE template switching with UMIs.

The sample consisted of PBMCs from blood, taken on the day of vaccination. All receptors come from a man aged 50-59 years who received an inactivated influenza vaccine.

The CDR3 DNA reads as TGTGCCAGCAGTCTCCATCGGGGAGGCACTGAAGCTTTCTTT. Amino acids: CASSLHRGGTEAFF. The rearrangement links TRBV27 to TRBJ1-1; D is unclear. The CDR3 loop spans 14 amino acids. CDR1 is MNHEY, CDR2 SMNVEV, per germline (reference sequence). Trimming took 5 bases from V and 4 from J, leaving 14 bases between them.

There are a few counts of this clonotype. The chain joins TRBV6-2 or TRBV6-3 to TRBJ2-5; 8 nucleotides line up with TRBD2. The CDR3 totals 22 residues. V was clipped by 5 bases and J by 10 bases; unmatched bases: 36. The germline gives CDR1 MNHEY, CDR2 SVGEGT. CDR3: CASSQYTQGVASGGRVIGGQYF. Written as DNA, the CDR3 is TGTGCCAGCAGTCAGTACACCCAGGGAGTAGCGAGCGGGGGCAGGGTTATCGGTGGCCAGTACTTC.

This chain links TRBV28 with TRBJ2-3; the D gene is possibly TRBD1 (6 bases). The length of the CDR3 is 14 residues. V shed 10 bases and J shed 4 bases, with 18 bases lying between them. The V gene's germline CDR1 is MDHEN and CDR2 SYDVKM. The CDR3 nucleotides are TGTGCCATCGAAGGGGGTTTGGTAGCAGATACGCAGTATTTT. Translating gives CAIEGGLVADTQYF.

This clonotype was seen a handful of times. The chain combines TRBV4-2 with TRBJ2-1; tentatively, D is TRBD2 (7 bases). Germline lookup yields CDR1 LGHNA and CDR2 YNFKEQ. V dropped 0 bases and J dropped 4 bases, with 19 bases sitting between them. CDR3 length equals 18 residues. As DNA, the CDR3 is TGTGCCAGCAGCCAAGAAATAGGTGCGGGGGCAGCATACAATGAGCAGTTCTTC. Encoded protein: CASSQEIGAGAAYNEQFF.

The chain joins TRBV10-3 to TRBJ1-2, with 9 bases fitting TRBD1. The CDR3 sequence is 18 residues long. Losses at the gene ends were 8 bases for V and 0 bases for J; bases not matched to a gene: 16. Germline V gene data show CDR1 as ENHRY and CDR2 as SYGVKD. In DNA form, the CDR3 reads TGTGCCATCCTTGACGTCCAGGGACAGGGAGACTCTAACTATGGCTACACCTTC. Translation gives CAILDVQGQGDSNYGYTF.

This clonotype has just a few counts. The chain employs TRBV20-1 and TRBJ1-1; the D is unclear. Deletions cut 6 bases from V and 1 base from J, with 9 bases between. The CDR3 totals 12 residues. The germline gives CDR1 DFQATT, CDR2 SNEGSKA (reference sequence). The CDR3 reads CSAKTGNTEAFF. The CDR3 DNA is TGCAGTGCAAAAACCGGGAACACTGAAGCTTTCTTT.

This clonotype was seen at least ten times. The chain has TRBV5-1 and TRBJ2-5, with D perhaps TRBD1 or TRBD2 (5 bases each). The CDR3 loop spans 13 amino acids. V was trimmed by 2 bases and J by 5 bases, leaving 10 bases between them. The germline CDR1 and CDR2 sequences are SGHRS and YFSETQ. The CDR3 DNA sequence: TGCGCCAGCAGCTTTGTAGGGGAGGAGACCCAGTACTTC. Its protein product is CASSFVGEETQYF.

J is TRBJ2-1 and V is TRBV4-1; D is unresolved. This CDR3 has 15 residues. Deletions cut 0 bases from V and 4 bases from J, with 10 bases between. Germline-derived CDR1 and CDR2 are MGHRA and YSYEKL. The chain's CDR3 is CASSQEVGMYNEQFF. The CDR3, as DNA: TGCGCCAGCAGCCAAGAAGTGGGGATGTACAATGAGCAGTTCTTC.